The rows below give T cell receptor beta chains drawn from one sample of a study of PD-1 blockade in classical Hodgkin lymphoma. Assay: immunoSEQ multiplex PCR; the TCRdb copy retains only in-frame clones and omits some. Seen here are 9,500 to 15,000 clones, roughly three quarters observed once, and the top ten hold 1.5% to 2%. Specimen: CD4+ T cells from blood, collected at baseline. These receptors were obtained from a human donor with classical Hodgkin lymphoma. Each CDR3 is given with its conserved first and last residue. A D gene is named only where the DNA matches it firmly. The size field is filled for only some rows; it gives once, few, many or a size class.

d_call,j_call,v_call,clone_size,cdr3_nt,cdr3_aa
TRBD1,TRBJ2-7,TRBV19,.,TGTGCCAGTAGTATAACCGGGACAGGGGGTTACGAGCAGTACTTC,CASSITGTGGYEQYF
.,TRBJ1-6,TRBV6-6,.,TGTGCCAGCAGTTACCCGGGACTCAATAATTCACCCCTCCACTTT,CASSYPGLNNSPLHF
.,TRBJ1-5,TRBV2,.,TGTGCCAGCAGTTTCTATACTAGCAATCAGCCCCAGCATTTT,CASSFYTSNQPQHF
TRBD1,TRBJ2-3,TRBV6-1,.,TGTGCCAGCACCGGACAGGGAGTACCAGATACGCAGTATTTT,CASTGQGVPDTQYF
TRBD2,TRBJ2-2,TRBV7-9,.,TGTGCCAGCAGCTTACTCGCGGGAGGGACCGGGGAGCTGTTTTTT,CASSLLAGGTGELFF
.,TRBJ2-3,TRBV5-1,.,TGCGCCAGCAGCTTGGTGACGCCTAGCACAGATACGCAGTATTTT,CASSLVTPSTDTQYF
.,TRBJ1-3,TRBV5-1,.,TGCGCCAGCAGCTTGACAGGCTCAAGCTCTGGAAACACCATATATTTT,CASSLTGSSSGNTIYF
TRBD1,TRBJ1-1,TRBV18,.,TGTGCCAGCTCACCACGGATTTTGACAGGGGGCGCCGGCACTGAAGCTTTCTTT,CASSPRILTGGAGTEAFF
.,TRBJ2-6,TRBV5-1,.,TGCGCCAGCAGCCCACCATATACCTTAGGCTCTGGGGCCAACGTCCTGACTTTC,CASSPPYTLGSGANVLTF
.,TRBJ1-1,TRBV30,.,TGTGCCTGGAGTCTGGTGACAGATGAAGCTTTCTTT,CAWSLVTDEAFF
TRBD2,TRBJ2-1,TRBV7-6,.,TGTGCCAGCAGCTTAGGGTCGCGGGGGGACAATGAGCAGTTCTTC,CASSLGSRGDNEQFF
.,TRBJ2-1,TRBV11-3,.,TGTGCCAGCAGTAAAAGGGGTCAGGGGCAGGTCAATGAGCAGTTCTTC,CASSKRGQGQVNEQFF
.,TRBJ2-7,TRBV27,.,TGTGCCAGCAGAGATAGGACACTAAGCTCCTACGAGCAGTACTTC,CASRDRTLSSYEQYF
TRBD1,TRBJ1-1,TRBV7-2,.,TGTGCCAGCAGCCCTAGACAGGGGCAGAACACTGAAGCTTTCTTT,CASSPRQGQNTEAFF
TRBD2,TRBJ2-5,TRBV7-2,once,TGTGCCAGCAGCTTAAACGGGGGGAAGGAGACCCAGTACTTC,CASSLNGGKETQYF
.,TRBJ2-1,TRBV19,.,TGTGCCAGTAGTATAGGCCGCCGCTCAGGACACCCCTACAATGAGCAGTTCTTC,CASSIGRRSGHPYNEQFF
.,TRBJ1-4,TRBV10-3,.,TGTGCCATCAGCGAGGGGGGGAATGAAAAACTGTTTTTT,CAISEGGNEKLFF
.,TRBJ2-3,TRBV7-9,.,TGTGCCAGCAGCGATAGCGGCACAGATACGCAGTATTTT,CASSDSGTDTQYF
TRBD2,TRBJ2-5,TRBV19,.,TGTGCCAGTAGTATCGGGACTAGGGAGAAAGAGACCCAGTACTTC,CASSIGTREKETQYF